Sequencing of this T cell receptor (beta chain) was carried out in a study of blood T cells in healthy people across ages. Study-level points and caveats: The study regarded diversity estimates from one million T cells as underestimates.

This clonotype was seen only a few times. Its antigen is currently unknown. Isolation of PBMCs gave at least 7 million cells per sample. With a J-beta primer mix and a sample-barcoded 5' primer, a second PCR ran about 6 to 11 cycles. Through a template-switch adaptor with 12 random nucleotides, each cDNA molecule received a tag. One entry per CDR3 protein, called by TCRdb with MiXCR from the 5' RACE reads. Counted here are some 750,000 distinct CDR3 sequences, 20% to 25% occurring once; the ten biggest clones make up 20% to 25%. The sequence came from a man between 65 and 85 years old in good health. Material: blood.

In nucleotides, the CDR3 is TGTGCCAGCAGCTTGGCCGCGTCAGTTCGCCACACCTTC. It encodes CASSLAASVRHTF. The chain is built from TRBV5-6 and TRBJ1-2; the D is unclear. Germline values: CDR1 SGHDT, CDR2 YYEEEE. The CDR3 runs to 13 residues. Trimming took off 0 bases at V and 12 bases at J, with 15 bases between the two ends.